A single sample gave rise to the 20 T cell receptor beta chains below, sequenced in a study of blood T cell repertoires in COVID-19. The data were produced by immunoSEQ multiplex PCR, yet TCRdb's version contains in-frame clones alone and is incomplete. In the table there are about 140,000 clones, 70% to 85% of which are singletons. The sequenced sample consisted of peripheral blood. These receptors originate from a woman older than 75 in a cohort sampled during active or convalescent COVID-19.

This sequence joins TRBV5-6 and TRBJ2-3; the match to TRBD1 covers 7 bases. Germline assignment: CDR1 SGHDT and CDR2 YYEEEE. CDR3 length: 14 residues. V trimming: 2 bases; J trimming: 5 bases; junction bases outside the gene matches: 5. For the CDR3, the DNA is TGTGCCAGCAGCTTCCGAGGGGGCTTAGATACGCAGTATTTT. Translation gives CASSFRGGLDTQYF.

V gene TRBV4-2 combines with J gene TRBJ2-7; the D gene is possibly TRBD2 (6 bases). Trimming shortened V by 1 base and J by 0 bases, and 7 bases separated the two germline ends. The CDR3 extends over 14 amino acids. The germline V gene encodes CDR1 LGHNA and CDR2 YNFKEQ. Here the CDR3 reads CASSQGGVSYEQYV. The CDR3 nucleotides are TGTGCCAGCAGCCAAGGGGGGGTCTCCTACGAGCAGTACGTC.

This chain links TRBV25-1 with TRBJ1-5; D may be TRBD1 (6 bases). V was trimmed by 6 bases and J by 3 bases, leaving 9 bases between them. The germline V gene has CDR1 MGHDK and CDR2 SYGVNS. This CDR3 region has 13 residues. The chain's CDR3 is CASRGQNNQPQHF. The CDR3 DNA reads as TGTGCCAGCAGAGGACAGAACAATCAGCCCCAGCATTTT.

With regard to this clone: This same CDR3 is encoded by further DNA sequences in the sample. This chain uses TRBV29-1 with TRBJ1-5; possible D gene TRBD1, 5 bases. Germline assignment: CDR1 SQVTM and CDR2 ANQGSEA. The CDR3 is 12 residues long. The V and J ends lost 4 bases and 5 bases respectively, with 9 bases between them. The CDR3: CSVGGEDQPQHF. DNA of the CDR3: TGCAGCGTTGGAGGGGAGGATCAGCCCCAGCATTTT.

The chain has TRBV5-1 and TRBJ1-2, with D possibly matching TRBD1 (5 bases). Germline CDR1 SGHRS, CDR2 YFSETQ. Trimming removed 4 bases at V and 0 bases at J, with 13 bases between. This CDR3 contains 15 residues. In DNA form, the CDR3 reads TGCGCCAGCAGCCCCGCCGGGGGGGCTAACTATGGCTACACCTTC. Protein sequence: CASSPAGGANYGYTF.

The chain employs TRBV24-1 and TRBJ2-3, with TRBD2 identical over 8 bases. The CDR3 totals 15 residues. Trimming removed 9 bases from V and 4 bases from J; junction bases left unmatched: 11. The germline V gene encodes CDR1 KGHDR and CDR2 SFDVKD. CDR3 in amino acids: CATAPERGIADTQYF. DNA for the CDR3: TGTGCCACCGCCCCGGAGCGGGGGATCGCAGATACGCAGTATTTT.

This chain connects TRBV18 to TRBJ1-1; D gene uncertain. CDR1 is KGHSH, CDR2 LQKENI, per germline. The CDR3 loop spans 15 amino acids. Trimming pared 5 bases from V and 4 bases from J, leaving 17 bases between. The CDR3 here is CASSKTSEQSTEAFF. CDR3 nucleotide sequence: TGTGCCAGCTCAAAAACTTCGGAACAGTCCACTGAAGCTTTCTTT.

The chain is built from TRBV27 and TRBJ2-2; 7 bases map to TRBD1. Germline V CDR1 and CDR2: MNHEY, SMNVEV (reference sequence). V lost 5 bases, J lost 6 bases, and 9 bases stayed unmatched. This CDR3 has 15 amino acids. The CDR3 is CASSLLGGYAGELFF. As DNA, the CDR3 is TGTGCCAGCAGTCTGTTAGGGGGCTATGCCGGGGAGCTGTTTTTT.

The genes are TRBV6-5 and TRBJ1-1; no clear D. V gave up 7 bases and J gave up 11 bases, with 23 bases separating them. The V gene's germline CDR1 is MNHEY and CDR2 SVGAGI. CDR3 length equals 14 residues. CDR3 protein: CASNQQRVGWTAFF. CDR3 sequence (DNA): TGTGCCAGCAACCAACAGAGGGTTGGGTGGACGGCTTTCTTT.

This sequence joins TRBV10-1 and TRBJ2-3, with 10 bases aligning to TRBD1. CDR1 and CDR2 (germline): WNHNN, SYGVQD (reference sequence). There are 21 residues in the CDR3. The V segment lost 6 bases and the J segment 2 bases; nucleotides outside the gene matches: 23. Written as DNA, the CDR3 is TGCGCCAGCAGAGACAGGGGGCTAAGGACCCAAAGAAAAATCAACACAGATACGCAGTATTTT. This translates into CASRDRGLRTQRKINTDTQYF.

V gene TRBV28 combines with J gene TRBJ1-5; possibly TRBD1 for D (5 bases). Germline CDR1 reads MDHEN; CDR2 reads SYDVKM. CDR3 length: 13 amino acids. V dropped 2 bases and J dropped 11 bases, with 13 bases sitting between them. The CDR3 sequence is CASSLIGGWAQHF. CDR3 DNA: TGTGCCAGCAGTTTAATCGGGGGTTGGGCCCAGCATTTT.

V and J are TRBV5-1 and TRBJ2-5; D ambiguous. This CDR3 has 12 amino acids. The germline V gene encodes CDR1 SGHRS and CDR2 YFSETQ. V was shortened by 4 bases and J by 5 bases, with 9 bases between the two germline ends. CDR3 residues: CASSPQDETQYF. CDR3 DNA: TGCGCCAGCAGCCCGCAGGATGAGACCCAGTACTTC.

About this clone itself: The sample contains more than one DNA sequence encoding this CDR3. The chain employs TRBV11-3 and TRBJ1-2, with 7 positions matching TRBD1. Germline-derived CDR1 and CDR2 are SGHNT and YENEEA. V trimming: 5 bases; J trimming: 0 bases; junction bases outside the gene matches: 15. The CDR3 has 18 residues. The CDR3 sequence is CASSPRWRGLSSNYGYTF. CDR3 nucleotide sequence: TGTGCCAGCAGCCCACGATGGAGGGGGCTGAGTTCTAACTATGGCTACACCTTC.

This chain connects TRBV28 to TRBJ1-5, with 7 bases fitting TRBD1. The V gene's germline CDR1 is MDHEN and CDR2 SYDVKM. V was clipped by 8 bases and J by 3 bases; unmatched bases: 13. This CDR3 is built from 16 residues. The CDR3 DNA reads TGTGCCAGCCTCGACAGGGTACAGGTGGTCAATCAGCCCCAGCATTTT. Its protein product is CASLDRVQVVNQPQHF.

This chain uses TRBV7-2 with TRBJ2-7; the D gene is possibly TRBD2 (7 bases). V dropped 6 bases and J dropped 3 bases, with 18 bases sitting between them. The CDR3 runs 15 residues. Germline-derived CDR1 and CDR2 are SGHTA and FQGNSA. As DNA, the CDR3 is TGTGCCAGCAGTTATCGGGGGGCATCTGTCTACGAGCAGTACTTC. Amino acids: CASSYRGASVYEQYF.

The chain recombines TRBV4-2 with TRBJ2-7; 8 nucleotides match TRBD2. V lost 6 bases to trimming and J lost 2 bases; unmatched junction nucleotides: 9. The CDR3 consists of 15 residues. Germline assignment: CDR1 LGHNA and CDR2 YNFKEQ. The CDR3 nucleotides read TGTGCCAGCAGACCTTTAGCGGGGATACCCTACGAGCAGTACGTC. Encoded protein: CASRPLAGIPYEQYV.

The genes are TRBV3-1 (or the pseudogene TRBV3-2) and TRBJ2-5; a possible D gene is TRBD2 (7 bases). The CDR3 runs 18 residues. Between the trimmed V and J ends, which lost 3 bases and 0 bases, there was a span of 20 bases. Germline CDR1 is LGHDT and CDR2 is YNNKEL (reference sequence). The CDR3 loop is CASSQEMTGGQHQETQYF. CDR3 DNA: TGTGCCAGCAGCCAGGAAATGACGGGGGGCCAACACCAAGAGACCCAGTACTTC.

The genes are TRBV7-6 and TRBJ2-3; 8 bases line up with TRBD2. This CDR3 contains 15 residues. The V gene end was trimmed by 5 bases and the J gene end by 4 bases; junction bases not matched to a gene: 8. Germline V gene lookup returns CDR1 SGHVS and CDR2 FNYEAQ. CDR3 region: CASSPGLVRADTQYF. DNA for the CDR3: TGTGCCAGCAGCCCGGGACTAGTTAGGGCAGATACGCAGTATTTT.

The CDR3 spells CASSQPSGKPEAFF. The CDR3 DNA sequence: TGCGCCAGCAGCCAACCCTCAGGGAAGCCTGAAGCTTTCTTT. The chain employs TRBV4-1 and TRBJ1-1; possible D gene TRBD1, 5 bases. There are 14 residues in the CDR3. The germline gives CDR1 MGHRA, CDR2 YSYEKL. Between the trimmed V and J ends, which lost 2 bases and 6 bases, there was a span of 13 bases.

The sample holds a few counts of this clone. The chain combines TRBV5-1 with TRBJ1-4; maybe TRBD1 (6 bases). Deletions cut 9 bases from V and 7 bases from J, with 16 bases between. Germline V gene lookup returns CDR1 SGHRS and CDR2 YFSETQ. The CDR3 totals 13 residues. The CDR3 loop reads CATGRSTGEKLFF. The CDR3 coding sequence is TGCGCCACCGGACGTTCGACAGGTGAAAAACTGTTTTTT.